The next 17 T cell receptor beta chains were all read from a single sample in a study of Graves' ophthalmopathy and Graves' hyperthyroidism. The authors amplified TCR beta CDR3 regions from RNA transcripts. HTBI-primed first-round RT-PCR preceded second-round multiplex PCR. Each CDR3 protein gets one entry after TCRdb re-called the multiplex PCR reads with MiXCR. Among 560,000 or so distinct CDR3 sequences, less than 40% were seen once, and the ten largest hold about 4.2%. Sequenced input: peripheral blood or thyroid tissue (not recorded which). Source of these receptors: an adult man with Graves' hyperthyroidism.

The gene calls are TRBV7-9 and TRBJ2-5; 11 bases are shared with TRBD1. With 1 base clipped from V and 3 bases from J, the junction kept 4 bases outside the gene matches. The CDR3 length is 16 residues. Germline CDR1 reads SEHNR; CDR2 reads FQNEAQ (reference sequence). CDR3 loop: CASSLVPGQGEETQYF. The CDR3 DNA follows: TGTGCCAGCAGCTTAGTGCCGGGACAGGGGGAAGAGACCCAGTACTTC.

This clonotype was counted many times. The rearrangement joins TRBV20-1 to TRBJ1-5; 8 nucleotides match TRBD1. Germline CDR1 reads DFQATT; CDR2 reads SNEGSKA (reference sequence). The length of the CDR3 is 15 residues. With 5 bases clipped from V and 4 bases from J, the junction kept 10 bases outside the gene matches. CDR3 region: CSAVVGTGANQPQHF. Written as DNA, the CDR3 is TGCAGTGCTGTTGTCGGGACAGGCGCTAATCAGCCCCAGCATTTT.

The chain uses TRBV15 and TRBJ2-6; no clear D. The germline V gene has CDR1 LNHNV and CDR2 YYDKDF (reference sequence). The CDR3 is made up of 14 amino acids. The V end was cut by 3 bases, the J end by 4 bases, with 7 bases between. CDR3 in amino acids: CATSRVGGANVLTF. The DNA for the CDR3 is TGTGCCACCAGCAGGGTCGGGGGGGCCAACGTCCTGACTTTC.

This clonotype was picked up a small number of times. No conserved phenylalanine or tryptophan ends this CDR3, so it is likely a read error. The DNA is omitted, as the CDR3 cannot be located on it reliably, and the CDR3 follows TCRdb's listing. The chain uses TRBV4-1 and TRBJ2-7; TRBD2 is the table's D call, not checked against the DNA. Germline V gene lookup returns CDR1 MGHRA and CDR2 YSYEKL. From its first to its last residue, the CDR3 has 10 amino acids. CDR3 protein: CASSQEEIAG.

This clonotype was counted ten times or more. The chain combines TRBV14 with TRBJ2-7; 8 bases fit TRBD1. Per germline, CDR1 SGHDN and CDR2 FVKESK. Losses at the gene ends were 2 bases for V and 9 bases for J; bases not matched to a gene: 9. CDR3 length: 14 residues. CDR3: CASSQSGTGLRQYF. CDR3 nucleotide sequence: TGTGCCAGCAGCCAATCCGGGACAGGATTGCGGCAGTACTTC.

This clonotype appeared a few times. The chain employs TRBV6-5 and TRBJ2-2; D remains ambiguous. CDR1 and CDR2 (germline): MNHEY, SVGAGI. V lost 5 bases to trimming and J lost 1 base, with 14 bases between them. This CDR3 comprises 16 residues. The CDR3 sequence: CASSRRRRGNTGELFF. The DNA of the CDR3 is TGTGCCAGCAGTCGAAGACGCCGCGGGAACACCGGGGAGCTGTTTTTT.

V and J are TRBV11-2 and TRBJ2-7; D possibly corresponds to TRBD1 (6 bases). CDR3 length: 15 amino acids. V was clipped by 5 bases and J by 5 bases, with 19 bases between them. Germline CDR1 is SGHAT and CDR2 is FQNNGV. The CDR3 is CASSLRDTLHNEQYF. CDR3 bases: TGTGCCAGCAGCCTCCGGGACACCTTACACAACGAGCAGTACTTC.

This clonotype was counted ten times or more. The chain joins TRBV7-9 to TRBJ2-5; 9 positions agree with TRBD2. Germline assignment: CDR1 SEHNR and CDR2 FQNEAQ (reference sequence). The trim removed 3 bases at V and 3 bases at J, leaving 14 bases unmatched. The CDR3 length is 18 residues. The CDR3 DNA follows: TGTGCCAGCAGCTTCCTTCGACTAGCGGAACAACCCGAAGAGACCCAGTACTTC. As protein: CASSFLRLAEQPEETQYF.

The genes are TRBV29-1 and TRBJ2-5; D gene unclear. Germline V gives CDR1 SQVTM, CDR2 ANQGSEA. The CDR3 length is 14 residues. V gave up 1 base and J gave up 5 bases, with 14 bases separating them. This CDR3 reads CSVEVALVWETQYF. In nucleotides, the CDR3 is TGCAGCGTTGAAGTTGCCCTTGTCTGGGAGACCCAGTACTTC. Combining the CDR3 with reference TRBV29-1 and TRBJ2-5 gives the whole variable domain SAVISQKPSRDICQRGTSLTIQCQVDSQVTMMFWYRQQPGQSLTLIATANQGSEATYESGFVIDKFPISRPNLTFSTLTVSNMSPEDSSIYLCSVEVALVWETQYFGPGTRLLVL.

This clonotype was picked up many times. Its ends do not fully match the called genes, so a read error is possible. The chain couples TRBV5-6 to TRBJ2-5; D call uncertain. The length of the CDR3 is 11 residues. Germline V gene sequence: CDR1 SGHDT, CDR2 YYEEEE. As DNA, the CDR3 is TGTGCCAGCAGCTTTGCGACCGAACCGATCTTC. This translates into CASSFATEPIF.

This clonotype was observed many times. This chain uses TRBV20-1 with TRBJ1-3; no reliable D call. CDR3 length: 15 residues. Germline loops: CDR1 DFQATT, CDR2 SNEGSKA (reference sequence). The V gene lost 0 bases and the J gene lost 0 bases, with 9 bases spanning the gap. CDR3 nucleotide sequence: TGCAGTGCTAGAGATAGCGGGAGCTCTGGAAACACCATATATTTT. Residues: CSARDSGSSGNTIYF.

This clonotype occurred many times. This chain uses TRBV2 with TRBJ1-4; D is perhaps TRBD1 (5 bases). The germline gives CDR1 SNHLY, CDR2 FYNNEI. The CDR3 totals 17 residues. V was shortened by 3 bases and J by 0 bases, with 14 bases between the two germline ends. The CDR3 bases are TGTGCCAGCAGTGACCGGGGGTGGGGTGCAACTAATGAAAAACTGTTTTTT. It encodes CASSDRGWGATNEKLFF.

This clonotype was seen once. The CDR3 is CASSQLGGPSTDTQYF. The CDR3, as DNA: TGTGCCAGCAGCCAATTAGGGGGACCTAGCACAGATACGCAGTATTTT. V usage is TRBV7-9 and J usage is TRBJ2-3, with a possible D match to TRBD1 (6 bases). CDR1 and CDR2 (germline): SEHNR, FQNEAQ (reference sequence). Deletions cut 5 bases from V and 0 bases from J, with 15 bases between. The CDR3 is 16 residues long. Using reference TRBV7-9 and TRBJ2-3 for the parts outside the CDR3, the full variable domain is DTGVSQNPRHKITKRGQNVTFRCDPISEHNRLYWYRQTLGQGPEFLTYFQNEAQLEKSRLLSDRFSAERPKGSFSTLEIQRTEQGDSAMYLCASSQLGGPSTDTQYFGPGTRLTVL.

As for this clonotype: The junction does not match germline at one end; this may be a read error. V is TRBV5-1 and J is TRBJ2-5; 9 bases match TRBD2. The CDR3 is 15 amino acids. Germline lookup yields CDR1 SGHRS and CDR2 YFSETQ. The CDR3 nucleotides are TGTGCCAGCAGCGGCGCGGGGGGGGCGCGGGAGACCCAGTACTTC. Amino acids: CASSGAGGARETQYF.

The V call is TRBV10-3, the J call TRBJ1-4; 12 bases are shared with TRBD1. Per the germline V gene, CDR1 is ENHRY and CDR2 is SYGVKD. This CDR3 has 19 residues. V was clipped by 1 base and J by 6 bases; unmatched bases: 12. This CDR3 is CAISEFSGTGGMVDEKLFF. In nucleotides, the CDR3 is TGTGCCATCAGTGAGTTTTCAGGGACAGGGGGCATGGTGGATGAAAAACTGTTTTTT.

This clonotype came up once. DNA for the CDR3: TGTGCCAGCAGCCAAGGCCGCAGGGCCGGTGGCTACACCTTC. It codes for CASSQGRRAGGYTF. J is TRBJ1-2 and V is TRBV3-1; possibly TRBD1 for D (5 bases). The CDR3 extends over 14 amino acids. V lost 1 base to trimming and J lost 7 bases, with 13 bases between them. Per the germline V gene, CDR1 is LGHDT and CDR2 is YNNKEL (reference sequence).

This clonotype was recorded at least ten times. The chain carries TRBV20-1 and TRBJ1-2, with TRBD1 matching over 7 bases. The germline V gene encodes CDR1 DFQATT and CDR2 SNEGSKA (reference sequence). The J segment lost 0 bases and the V segment lost 5 bases, leaving 6 bases of the junction unmatched. The CDR3 spans 14 residues. CDR3 region: CSASQGTANYGYTF. CDR3 in DNA: TGCAGTGCTTCTCAGGGGACAGCTAACTATGGCTACACCTTC.